This T cell receptor (beta chain) is drawn from a study of shared clonotypes between healthy human individuals. General study findings and limits: What rarefaction showed was incomplete sorted-subset sequencing despite large depth.

Remarks on this clone: Its target is not known.

V shed 7 bases and J shed 8 bases, with 15 bases lying between them. Germline V gives CDR1 SGHRS, CDR2 YFSETQ. The CDR3 has 13 residues. At a deep level, the assay was run. The authors split each subset's genomic DNA evenly across several immunoSEQ plates. Data came from immunoSEQ multiplex PCR; TCRdb stores just in-frame clones and leaves some out. Seen here are approximately 1.4 million clones, approximately 98% observed once, and the top ten hold 0.45%. The chain is built from TRBV5-1 and TRBJ1-4; D remains unclear. The sample taken for sequencing was naive CD4+ T cells sorted from blood. Subset of the sample: CD45RA+ positively selected. This TCR was sampled from a man between 25 and 39 years old in good health. DNA for the CDR3: TGCGCCAGCGCCCGGGCCCCGGAGGAAAAACTGTTTTTT. Residues: CASARAPEEKLFF.